The 3 T cell receptor beta chains reported below all come from one sample, sequenced in a study of T-cell reconstitution after alpha-beta-depleted transplantation in children. Molecular barcoding with unique molecular identifiers was used for the TCRbeta library. TCRdb re-derived calls from the PCR reads in MiXCR, one entry per CDR3 protein. The sample has hundreds of thousands of distinct CDR3 sequences; 11% are singletons. The source material was PBMCs, sampled before TCRalphabeta/CD19-depleted stem cell transplant. The receptors originated from a child under two years old with acute myeloid leukemia, due to receive a stem cell transplant.

This clonotype appeared many times. The gene calls are TRBV23-1 and TRBJ1-6, with a possible D match to TRBD1 (5 bases). TRBV23-1 is assigned to the ORF class and has an uncertain function. V was cut by 0 bases and J by 10 bases, with 16 bases left in between. This CDR3 comprises 16 residues. This CDR3 reads CASSQSRSCRVSPLHF. The CDR3 region has the DNA TGCGCCAGCAGTCAATCGAGAAGTTGCAGGGTCTCACCCCTCCACTTT.

Note on this clonotype: This may be a read error: a much more frequent sequence differs by one nucleotide. The rearrangement joins TRBV7-6 to TRBJ2-3; a possible D gene is TRBD2 (6 bases). Germline CDR1 and CDR2: SGHVS and FNYEAQ. The CDR3 is 16 amino acids. The chain's CDR3 is CASSLAPGVSTDAQYF. DNA of the CDR3: TGTGCCAGCAGCTTAGCTCCGGGGGTTTCCACAGATGCGCAGTATTTT. The variable domain in full, with the rest retrieved from reference TRBV7-6 and TRBJ2-3, is GAGVSQSPRYKVTKRGQDVALRCDPISGHVSLYWYRQALGQGPEFLTYFNYEAQQDKSGLPNDRFSAERPEGSISTLTIQRTEQRDSAMYRCASSLAPGVSTDAQYFGPGTRLTVL.

This clonotype occurred many times. The chain joins TRBV7-2 to TRBJ2-1; D is possibly TRBD2 (6 bases). The germline V gene encodes CDR1 SGHTA and CDR2 FQGNSA. The ends were cut back, 3 bases at V and 7 bases at J, with 13 bases in the middle. This CDR3 region has 14 residues. The CDR3 sequence: CASSFWGRRNEQFF. In DNA, the CDR3 is TGTGCCAGCAGCTTTTGGGGGAGGAGGAATGAGCAGTTCTTC.